The 4 T cell receptor beta chains reported below all come from one sample, sequenced in a study of blood T cell repertoires in COVID-19 (dated by TCRdb to the early 2020s). Library preparation used the immunoSEQ multiplex PCR assay. TCRdb provides this immuneACCESS table in a form limited to in-frame rearrangements. Some clones are lacking; in checked studies, under half of them reflect an unresolved V gene, and why the rest are absent is not known. This sample comprises 150,000 to 200,000 clones, roughly nine tenths of them detected only once. The ten biggest clones cover 1.5% to 2% of the sample. Sequencing was done on a sample of peripheral blood. All receptors derive from a man aged 18-30 years who had recovered from COVID-19.

The rearrangement joins TRBV12-2 to TRBJ1-4. TRBV12-2 is a pseudogene locus. The CDR3 spans 14 residues. The CDR3 DNA follows: TGTGCAAGTCCCCTAGGAGGCACGACCGAAAAACTGTTTTTT. Protein sequence: CASPLGGTTEKLFF.

The chain uses TRBV4-1 and TRBJ2-7, with 7 bases matching TRBD1. The J segment lost 3 bases and the V segment lost 1 base, leaving 3 bases of the junction unmatched. Per germline, CDR1 MGHRA and CDR2 YSYEKL. This CDR3 comprises 14 residues. DNA of the CDR3: TGCGCCAGCAGCCAAGTTACAGGGGACTACGAGCAGTACTTC. Translating it yields CASSQVTGDYEQYF.

The V call is TRBV23-1, the J call TRBJ2-5, with a tentative D call TRBD2 (6 bases). TRBV23-1 is an open reading frame whose function is uncertain. The CDR3 is made up of 14 amino acids. V gave up 1 base and J gave up 5 bases, with 11 bases separating them. The CDR3 DNA sequence: TGCGCCAGCAGTCAATGCGGGACTCGGGAGACCCAGTACTTC. Amino acids: CASSQCGTRETQYF.

This chain's CDR3 is CASREKGRASYNSPLHF. DNA of the CDR3: TGTGCCAGCAGGGAGAAGGGCAGGGCGTCCTATAATTCACCCCTCCACTTT. V and J are TRBV27 and TRBJ1-6; D might be TRBD1 (5 bases). The CDR3 runs 17 residues. Germline-derived CDR1 and CDR2 are MNHEY and SMNVEV (reference sequence). V lost 6 bases and J lost 1, with 16 bases in between.